This T cell receptor (beta chain) was sequenced during a study of blood T cell repertoires in COVID-19. The junction had 1 base not matched to a gene; V was cut back by 2 bases and J by 5 bases. Germline CDR1 GTSNPN, CDR2 SVGIG (reference sequence). This CDR3 is 13 amino acids long. Only in-frame clones appear in the TCRdb table, and some are missing; sequencing was by immunoSEQ multiplex PCR. The sample has over 250,000 clones, about 88% seen once. This sequence originates from a woman aged 60-75 years with acute or convalescent COVID-19. This chain connects TRBV30 to TRBJ1-4; 8 bases map to TRBD1. The sample taken for sequencing was peripheral blood. The CDR3 DNA is TGTGCCTGGAGTAGGGACAGGAATGAAAAACTGTTTTTT. Translating it yields CAWSRDRNEKLFF.